A single sample is the source of the 11 T cell receptor beta chains below, sequenced in a study of blood T cell repertoires in COVID-19. The data were produced by immunoSEQ multiplex PCR, yet TCRdb's version contains in-frame clones alone and is incomplete. Of approximately 100,000 clones in the sample, around 89% were seen once. The specimen sequenced was peripheral blood. The receptors originated from a human donor with acute or convalescent COVID-19. The donor label of this sample is uncertain.

V and J are TRBV6-1 and TRBJ2-7, with TRBD2 matching 7 bases. V shed 1 base, J shed 3 bases, and the junction held 6 bases outside the gene matches. CDR1 and CDR2 from the germline V gene are MNHNS and SASEGT. The CDR3 covers 15 residues. The CDR3, as DNA: TGTGCCAGCAGTGAAGTGGGCGGGGGTCACTACGAGCAGTACTTC. It yields the protein CASSEVGGGHYEQYF.

The rearrangement joins TRBV6-5 to TRBJ2-7; TRBD1 matches at 7 bases. The CDR3 sequence is 14 residues long. Trimming cost V 6 bases and J 0 bases; bases outside gene matches: 5. CDR1 and CDR2 from the germline V gene are MNHEY and SVGAGI. The CDR3 DNA reads TGTGCCAGCAGAGGACAGGCAGCCTCCTACGAGCAGTACTTC. Its protein product is CASRGQAASYEQYF.

The rearrangement joins TRBV7-9 to TRBJ1-1; tentative D call: TRBD1 (5 bases). The CDR3 loop spans 16 amino acids. Trimming removed 6 bases at V and 5 bases at J, with 22 bases between. Germline V gene data show CDR1 as SEHNR and CDR2 as FQNEAQ (reference sequence). DNA for the CDR3: TGTGCCAGCAGACGCGGGGCAGGGAGAGTTGGTACTGAAGCTTTCTTT. Its translation is CASRRGAGRVGTEAFF.

This chain connects TRBV5-6 to TRBJ1-2; no clear D gene. This CDR3 is built from 13 residues. Germline values: CDR1 SGHDT, CDR2 YYEEEE. V lost 2 bases to trimming and J lost 0 bases, with 5 bases between them. The CDR3, as DNA: TGTGCCAGCAGCTTCGGTGCTAACTATGGCTACACCTTC. This encodes CASSFGANYGYTF.

This sequence joins TRBV19 and TRBJ1-5; D is undetermined. Germline CDR1 and CDR2: LNHDA and SQIVND (reference sequence). The CDR3 length is 14 residues. Trimming took off 6 bases at V and 4 bases at J, with 13 bases between the two ends. For the CDR3, the DNA is TGTGCCAGTAGACCCTCGGGGAGTAATCAGCCCCAGCATTTT. Its protein product is CASRPSGSNQPQHF.

In DNA, the CDR3 is TGTGCCAGCAGTTTATCCCCCTCTTCAGACAGGGTGATCTATGGCTACACCTTC. Translation gives CASSLSPSSDRVIYGYTF. The chain uses TRBV28 and TRBJ1-2; 7 nucleotides match TRBD1. V was pared by 1 base and J by 4 bases, with 15 bases of the junction left unmatched. The CDR3 spans 18 residues. Germline V gives CDR1 MDHEN, CDR2 SYDVKM.

This chain links TRBV11-2 with TRBJ2-1; TRBD2 is a possible D gene (5 bases). V was clipped by 0 bases and J by 8 bases, with 8 bases between them. CDR3 length equals 13 residues. CDR1 is SGHAT and CDR2 is FQNNGV in the germline V gene. The DNA of the CDR3 is TGTGCCAGCAGCTTAGATCGAGGGTATGAGCAGTTCTTC. As protein: CASSLDRGYEQFF.

In DNA form, the CDR3 reads TGTGCCTGGAGTGTAAGGGGTGATGGCTACACCTTC. This translates into CAWSVRGDGYTF. V usage is TRBV30 and J usage is TRBJ1-2; TRBD1 might be the D (5 bases). Germline V gene sequence: CDR1 GTSNPN, CDR2 SVGIG (reference sequence). The V end lost 0 bases, the J end lost 6 bases, and 8 bases lay between the germline ends. This CDR3 contains 12 residues.

This clone was seen a single time. The rearrangement joins TRBV27 to TRBJ1-2, with D possibly being TRBD1 (6 bases). The length of the CDR3 is 14 residues. V was pared by 5 bases and J by 2 bases, with 12 bases between. In germline, CDR1 is MNHEY, CDR2 SMNVEV (reference sequence). The chain's CDR3 is CASSPEDRNYGYTF. DNA of the CDR3: TGTGCCAGCAGTCCCGAGGACAGAAACTATGGCTACACCTTC.

The CDR3 DNA is TGTGCCAGCAGCTTAGGCGGGAACGGGGAGCTGTTTTTT. It yields the protein CASSLGGNGELFF. This chain joins TRBV7-8 and TRBJ2-2; D may be TRBD2 (6 bases). Germline loops: CDR1 SGHVS, CDR2 FQNEAQ. The CDR3 length is 13 residues. The V gene lost 1 base and the J gene lost 7 bases, with 7 bases spanning the gap.

The chain has TRBV2 and TRBJ1-1; 9 positions match TRBD1. This CDR3 region has 14 residues. Germline-derived CDR1 and CDR2 are SNHLY and FYNNEI. Trimming took 5 bases from V and 4 from J; bases not matched to a gene: 5. The CDR3 sequence: CASSLTGGSTEAFF. As DNA, the CDR3 is TGTGCCAGCAGTTTGACAGGGGGGTCCACTGAAGCTTTCTTT.